This T cell receptor beta chain was obtained from a study of patients and donors after allogeneic stem cell transplantation. Each CDR3 protein gets one entry after TCRdb re-called the RT-PCR reads with MiXCR. The table lists roughly 200,000 distinct CDR3 sequences, about 40% of them singletons, with approximately 32% in the top ten. Per germline, CDR1 LNHNV and CDR2 YYDKDF (reference sequence). The CDR3 spans 18 residues. With V trimmed by 0 bases and J by 2 bases, 6 bases remained unmatched. The gene calls are TRBV15 and TRBJ2-2; 10 bases match TRBD2. The source is a human donor who was either an allogeneic HSCT recipient or a stem cell or donor lymphocyte infusion donor (not recorded which). It is not recorded whose cells these are; they may come from a transplant donor. The source material was blood, either unsorted or a sorted T cell fraction (not recorded which). Here the CDR3 DNA reads TGTGCCACCAGCAGAGATTTAGCGGGAGGATTAAACACCGGGGAGCTGTTTTTT. It yields the protein CATSRDLAGGLNTGELFF.